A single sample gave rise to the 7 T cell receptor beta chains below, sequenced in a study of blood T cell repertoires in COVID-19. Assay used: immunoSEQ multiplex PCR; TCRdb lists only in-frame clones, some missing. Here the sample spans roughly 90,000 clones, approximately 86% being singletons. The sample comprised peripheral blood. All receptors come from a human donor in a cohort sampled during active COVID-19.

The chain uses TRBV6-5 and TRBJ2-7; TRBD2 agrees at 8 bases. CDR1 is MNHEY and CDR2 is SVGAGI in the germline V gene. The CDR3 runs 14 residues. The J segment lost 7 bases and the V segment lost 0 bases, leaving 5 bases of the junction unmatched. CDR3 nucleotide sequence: TGTGCCAGCAGTTACTCGGCGGGGGGCGGTGAGCAGTACTTC. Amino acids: CASSYSAGGGEQYF.

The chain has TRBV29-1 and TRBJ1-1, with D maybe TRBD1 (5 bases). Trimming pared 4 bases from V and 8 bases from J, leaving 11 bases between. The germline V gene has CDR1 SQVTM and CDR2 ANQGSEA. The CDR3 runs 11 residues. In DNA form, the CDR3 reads TGCAGCGTTGGGGGGGGTTCCGAAGCTTTCTTT. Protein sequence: CSVGGGSEAFF.

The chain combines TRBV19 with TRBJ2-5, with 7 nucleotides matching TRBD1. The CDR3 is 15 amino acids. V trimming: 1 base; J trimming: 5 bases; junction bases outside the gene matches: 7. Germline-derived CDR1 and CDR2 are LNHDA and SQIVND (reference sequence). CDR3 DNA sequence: TGTGCCAGTAGTATAGCCCGACAGGGTCGGGAGACCCAGTACTTC. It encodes CASSIARQGRETQYF.

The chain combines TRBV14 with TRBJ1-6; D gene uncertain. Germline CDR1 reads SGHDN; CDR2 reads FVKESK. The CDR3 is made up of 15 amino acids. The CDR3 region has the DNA TGTGCTTCCCTCTTCCGGGTAAGTTATAATTCACCCCTCCACTTT. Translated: CASLFRVSYNSPLHF.

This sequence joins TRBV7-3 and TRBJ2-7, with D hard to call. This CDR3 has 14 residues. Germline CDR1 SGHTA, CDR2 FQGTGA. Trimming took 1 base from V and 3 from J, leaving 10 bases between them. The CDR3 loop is CASSLMGTSYEQYF. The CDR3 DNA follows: TGTGCCAGCAGCTTAATGGGCACAAGCTACGAGCAGTACTTC.

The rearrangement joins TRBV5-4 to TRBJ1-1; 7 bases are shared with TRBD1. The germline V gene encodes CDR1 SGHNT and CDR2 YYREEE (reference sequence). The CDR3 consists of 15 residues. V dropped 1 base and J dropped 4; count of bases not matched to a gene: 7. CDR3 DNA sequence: TGTGCCAGCAGCTTGACACAGGGGCCAGGCACTGAAGCTTTCTTT. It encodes CASSLTQGPGTEAFF.

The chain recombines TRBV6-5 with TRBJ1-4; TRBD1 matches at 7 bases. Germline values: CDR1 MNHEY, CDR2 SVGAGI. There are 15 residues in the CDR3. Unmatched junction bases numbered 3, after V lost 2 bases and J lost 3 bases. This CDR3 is CASSYRGQPNEKLFF. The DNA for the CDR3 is TGTGCCAGCAGTTACAGGGGGCAGCCTAATGAAAAACTGTTTTTT.